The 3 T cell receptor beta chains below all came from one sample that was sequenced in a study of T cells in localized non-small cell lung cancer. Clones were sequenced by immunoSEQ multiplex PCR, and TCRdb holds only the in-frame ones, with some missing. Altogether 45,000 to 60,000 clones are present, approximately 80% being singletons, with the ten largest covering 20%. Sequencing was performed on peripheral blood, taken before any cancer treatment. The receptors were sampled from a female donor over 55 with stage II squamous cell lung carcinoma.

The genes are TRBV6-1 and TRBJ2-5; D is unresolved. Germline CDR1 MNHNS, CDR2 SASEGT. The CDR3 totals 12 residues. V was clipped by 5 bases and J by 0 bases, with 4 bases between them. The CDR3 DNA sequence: TGTGCCAGCAGTCCCAACCAAGAGACCCAGTACTTC. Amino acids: CASSPNQETQYF.

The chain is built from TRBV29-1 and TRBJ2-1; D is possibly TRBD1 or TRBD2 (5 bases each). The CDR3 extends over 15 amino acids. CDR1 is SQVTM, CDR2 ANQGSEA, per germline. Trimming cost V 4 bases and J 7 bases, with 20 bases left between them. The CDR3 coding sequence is TGCAGCGTTGGGGGAGAACCTGGGGGTTGGAATGAGCAGTTCTTC. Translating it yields CSVGGEPGGWNEQFF.

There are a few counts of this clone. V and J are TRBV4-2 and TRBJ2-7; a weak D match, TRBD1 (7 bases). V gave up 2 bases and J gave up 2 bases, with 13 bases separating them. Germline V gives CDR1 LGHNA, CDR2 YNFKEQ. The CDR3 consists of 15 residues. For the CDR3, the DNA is TGTGCCAGCAGCCAATCCTCCAGGGGGGCCTACGAGCAGTACTTC. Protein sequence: CASSQSSRGAYEQYF.